This T cell receptor (beta chain) stems from a study of CD8+ T cells in alopecia areata. Extracted RNA was reverse transcribed, and the resulting cDNA served as sequencing template. TCRdb's table, derived via immunoSEQ multiplex PCR, lists solely in-frame clones and lacks some. The sample includes nearly 200,000 clones, 58% of them seen just once. The V end lost 3 bases, the J end lost 7 bases, and 15 bases lay between the germline ends. Germline CDR1 SNHLY, CDR2 FYNNEI. The CDR3 spans 14 residues. As to treatment: oral pan-JAK inhibitor, 5-10 mg twice daily. Peripheral blood and lesional scalp punch biopsies were taken from alopecia areata patients.

The chain uses TRBV2 and TRBJ2-5; D gene unclear. This specimen was CD4+ T cells sorted from blood, taken at week 24, from a patient treated with tofacitinib. This clonotype was sampled from a human donor with alopecia areata. This CDR3 reads CASSEARRWGTQYF. The CDR3 DNA sequence: TGTGCCAGCAGTGAGGCCAGGCGCTGGGGGACCCAGTACTTC.